A single sample is the source of the 3 T cell receptor beta chains below, sequenced in a study of technical replicates of blood from several donors. Sequenced by immunoSEQ multiplex PCR; TCRdb stores in-frame clones only, minus some. Of under 85,000 clones listed, roughly 89% are singletons. Source material: T cells isolated from PBMCs. These receptor sequences come from a human donor in good health.

The chain combines TRBV7-8 with TRBJ2-5; 13 positions match TRBD2. CDR1 and CDR2 (germline): SGHVS, FQNEAQ. This CDR3 contains 19 residues. The V and J ends lost 7 bases and 2 bases, in that order; junction bases with no gene match: 16. CDR3 sequence: CASTLRWTSGSRGQETQYF. CDR3 coding DNA: TGTGCCAGCACACTTAGATGGACTAGCGGGAGTAGGGGGCAAGAGACCCAGTACTTC.

This rearrangement joins TRBV27 to TRBJ1-1, with D possibly TRBD1 on 6 matching bases. V dropped 5 bases and J dropped 6 bases, with 22 bases sitting between them. Per germline, CDR1 MNHEY and CDR2 SMNVEV (reference sequence). The CDR3 has 16 residues. The CDR3 loop reads CASSNLPPGVGAEAFF. CDR3 DNA: TGTGCCAGCAGTAACCTCCCCCCAGGGGTAGGGGCTGAAGCTTTCTTT.

V and J are TRBV4-2 and TRBJ2-7, with 11 nucleotides matching TRBD2. With V trimmed by 0 bases and J by 2 bases, 3 bases remained unmatched. CDR3 length equals 16 residues. Germline-derived CDR1 and CDR2 are LGHNA and YNFKEQ. The DNA of the CDR3 is TGTGCCAGCAGCCAAGAACTAGCGGGAGTCACCTACGAGCAGTACTTC. Amino acids: CASSQELAGVTYEQYF.